The next 8 T cell receptor beta chains were all read from a single sample in a study of T cells in Graves' hyperthyroidism and ophthalmopathy. Amplified TCR beta CDR3 regions derived from RNA transcripts. When the TCR CDR3 underwent first-round RT-PCR, the HTBI primer set was used. TCRdb itself ran the multiplex PCR reads through MiXCR, one entry per CDR3 protein. In the table there are over 700,000 distinct CDR3 sequences, roughly a sixth of which are singletons. The sample was blood. The receptors were gathered from a woman aged 45 to 65 with Graves' hyperthyroidism that later progressed to Graves' ophthalmopathy.

This clonotype was seen repeatedly, ten times or more. The gene calls are TRBV7-2 and TRBJ2-1, with 8 bases fitting TRBD2. This CDR3 has 15 amino acids. Germline-derived CDR1 and CDR2 are SGHTA and FQGNSA. After removal of 1 base from V and 5 bases from J, the junction contained 4 bases not matched to a gene. The chain's CDR3 is CASSLGTSMNNEQFF. Written as DNA, the CDR3 is TGTGCCAGCAGCTTAGGGACTAGCATGAACAATGAGCAGTTCTTC.

The rearrangement uses TRBV6-1 and TRBJ2-1; 9 nucleotides agree with TRBD2. Per the germline V gene, CDR1 is MNHNS and CDR2 is SASEGT. The CDR3 is 15 residues long. The trim removed 5 bases at V and 5 bases at J, leaving 7 bases unmatched. CDR3 coding DNA: TGTGCCAGCAGTAGAGGACTAGCGAGAAACAATGAGCAGTTCTTC. Translated, it gives CASSRGLARNNEQFF.

This clonotype has at least ten counts. The chain links TRBV20-1 to TRBJ2-3; unclear D gene. Germline CDR1 and CDR2: DFQATT and SNEGSKA (reference sequence). V lost 0 bases to trimming and J lost 0 bases, with 13 bases between them. The CDR3 contains 16 residues. CDR3: CSARDRAYLSTDTQYF. DNA of the CDR3: TGCAGTGCTAGAGATCGGGCATATCTTAGCACAGATACGCAGTATTTT.

This clonotype was observed many times. This chain connects TRBV20-1 to TRBJ1-2; tentatively, D is TRBD1 (5 bases). Germline V CDR1 and CDR2: DFQATT, SNEGSKA (reference sequence). The CDR3 consists of 13 residues. The V gene lost 6 bases and the J gene lost 4 bases, with 15 bases spanning the gap. CDR3 residues: CSASLGVGYGYTF. Written as DNA, the CDR3 is TGCAGTGCCTCATTGGGGGTAGGCTATGGCTACACCTTC.

This clonotype was recorded many times. This CDR3 is CASSPGRGEKTQYF. The DNA for the CDR3 is TGTGCCAGCAGCCCGGGACGTGGAGAAAAGACCCAGTACTTC. This chain uses TRBV12-3 or TRBV12-4 with TRBJ2-5, with D perhaps given as TRBD1 or TRBD2 (5 bases each). Trimming stripped 6 bases from V and 6 bases from J, with 17 bases between. CDR3 length: 14 amino acids.

The V call is TRBV6-1, the J call TRBJ1-4; 7 bases align to TRBD1. Germline CDR1 is MNHNS and CDR2 is SASEGT. The V gene end was trimmed by 5 bases and the J gene end by 6 bases; junction bases not matched to a gene: 9. The length of the CDR3 is 15 residues. The CDR3 DNA reads as TGTGCCAGCAGTTCCCCAGGGGGTGGTGATGAAAAACTGTTTTTT. Its protein is CASSSPGGGDEKLFF.

This rearrangement joins TRBV29-1 to TRBJ1-1; D unresolved. Germline-derived CDR1 and CDR2 are SQVTM and ANQGSEA. The CDR3 is made up of 12 amino acids. V gave up 4 bases and J gave up 5 bases, with 11 bases separating them. CDR3 amino acids: CSVVSAGTEAFF. CDR3 sequence (DNA): TGCAGCGTTGTTTCGGCCGGGACTGAAGCTTTCTTT.

The chain joins TRBV13 to TRBJ2-5, with 13 positions matching TRBD2. With 5 bases clipped from V and 5 bases from J, the junction kept 8 bases outside the gene matches. Germline loops: CDR1 PRHDT, CDR2 FYEKMQ (reference sequence). The length of the CDR3 is 16 residues. In DNA, the CDR3 is TGTGCCAGCAGCGTCGGGACTAGCGGGGAGGGGGAGACCCAGTACTTC. It yields the protein CASSVGTSGEGETQYF.